This T cell receptor (beta chain) came from a study of blood T cells in healthy people across ages. The overall study: Capture by template switching was about one barcoded beta molecule per two T cells.

This clonotype appeared a few times. Its cognate antigen is unknown. Broader study findings: Relative to aged donors, long-lived donors carried more naive CD4+ cells and displayed higher diversity.

The length of the CDR3 is 15 residues. For the second PCR, which ran for about 7 to 11 cycles, a sample-barcoded 5' primer and a J-beta primer mix were used. Every sample produced at least 2.5 million CDR3-containing paired-end reads. TCRdb reprocessed the 5' RACE reads with MiXCR, giving one entry per CDR3 protein. The sample carries 1.5 million to 1.9 million distinct CDR3 sequences, less than 45% recorded once. J is TRBJ2-4 and V is TRBV21-1; TRBD1, the table's D call, lacks a check against the DNA. TRBV21-1 is a pseudogene segment. The sequenced sample consisted of blood. The clonotype comes from a woman between 18 and 30 years old in good health. In DNA form, the CDR3 reads TGTGCCAGCAGCACACAGGGGGCGATTCCTGGGGAGCAGTACTTC. Residues: CASSTQGAIPGEQYF.